Described below is a single TCR beta chain sequence and its context. This clone was seen more than once but under ten times. Its antigen specificity is not known. No qualities accompany the bases; no much larger clone lies one base away. To sequence the TCRbeta CDR3 region, genomic DNA was isolated from the sorted cells. The immunoSEQ Assay was used for sequencing of TCRbeta CDR3 regions. TCRdb obtained this table from immuneACCESS and retained in-frame rearrangements with V and J assigned. These tables miss some clones; where compared with another copy, unresolved V genes account for less than half of the shortfall, and the remainder is unexplained. The sample has about 56,000 clones on record, 83% of them singletons. The top ten clonotypes cover 3% to 3.5% of the sample. CDR1 and CDR2, per the germline V gene (reference sequence), are SGHNT and YYREEE. There are 14 amino acids in the CDR3, from cysteine to phenylalanine inclusive. Only the CDR3 part of the read is kept: 42 bases, read in frame from the first base. V is clipped by 0 bases and J by 8 bases, and the sequence between their germline boundaries is 14 bases long.

Patients with autoimmune disease history or receiving systemic immunosuppression were excluded from the trial. In every dose cohort, peripheral blood was drawn for TCR sequencing at baseline, cycle 4 day 1, and cycle 7 day 1. The samples were taken from a phase I, first-in-human, multicenter, open-label dose-escalation trial of ivuxolimab. Adults with locally advanced or metastatic melanoma, renal cell, hepatocellular, or head and neck squamous cell carcinoma were enrolled in the trial. Before TCR sequencing, CD4+ T cells and CD8+ T cells from peripheral blood were sorted into separate populations. This record belongs to a study of OX40 agonist ivuxolimab in advanced cancers. A note on the overall study: The costimulatory receptor OX40 (CD134) was targeted by ivuxolimab, a fully human IgG2 agonistic monoclonal antibody. The paper reports the monotherapy dose-escalation portion (N of about 47 patients) of the phase I ivuxolimab trial. Peripheral TCRbeta sequencing aimed to test whether ivuxolimab altered TCR sequence diversity and caused clonal T-cell expansion. Patients were allowed to have had prior anti-PD-1, anti-PD-L1 or anti-CTLA-4 therapy, and 40% to 45% of the dose-escalation patients had been treated with checkpoint inhibitors. Intravenous ivuxolimab was administered to patients every 2 weeks at six dose levels: 0.01, 0.1, 0.3, 1.5, 3 and 10 mg/kg. The dose-escalation cohort was roughly 87% male with a mean age of roughly 62 years, ranging from about 20 to 80. Of the roughly 52 patients in dose escalation, about 20 had hepatocellular carcinoma, about 15 had melanoma, 9 had renal cell carcinoma and 9 had head and neck cancer. Three dose-escalation patients achieved partial responses, one with hepatocellular carcinoma and two with cutaneous melanoma. On the study overall, not on this receptor specifically: Which antigens the clonally expanded peripheral T cells were specific for was not determined. On average, CD8+ T cells showed more expanded clones than CD4+ T cells after ivuxolimab. Partial responders in the 0.1-3.0 mg/kg groups had among the lowest normalized peripheral clonal expansion, especially among CD8+ T cells. Clonal expansion of both CD4+ and CD8+ blood T cells was observed from baseline to week 6 at doses 0.1 to 3.0 mg/kg. Low levels of normalized T-cell clonal expansion were also shown by some nonresponding patients.

The rearranged segments are TRBV5-4 and TRBJ1-2, with the D gene not clear enough to name. This TCR came from an adult with an advanced solid tumor such as melanoma, head and neck, liver or kidney cancer. This material consisted of CD4+ or CD8+ T cells sorted from blood, taken in a trial of the OX40 agonist ivuxolimab. The nucleotide sequence is TGTGCCAGCAGCTTGGCGGCAGTCCTGGGAGGCTACACCTTC. Its amino acids are CASSLAAVLGGYTF.